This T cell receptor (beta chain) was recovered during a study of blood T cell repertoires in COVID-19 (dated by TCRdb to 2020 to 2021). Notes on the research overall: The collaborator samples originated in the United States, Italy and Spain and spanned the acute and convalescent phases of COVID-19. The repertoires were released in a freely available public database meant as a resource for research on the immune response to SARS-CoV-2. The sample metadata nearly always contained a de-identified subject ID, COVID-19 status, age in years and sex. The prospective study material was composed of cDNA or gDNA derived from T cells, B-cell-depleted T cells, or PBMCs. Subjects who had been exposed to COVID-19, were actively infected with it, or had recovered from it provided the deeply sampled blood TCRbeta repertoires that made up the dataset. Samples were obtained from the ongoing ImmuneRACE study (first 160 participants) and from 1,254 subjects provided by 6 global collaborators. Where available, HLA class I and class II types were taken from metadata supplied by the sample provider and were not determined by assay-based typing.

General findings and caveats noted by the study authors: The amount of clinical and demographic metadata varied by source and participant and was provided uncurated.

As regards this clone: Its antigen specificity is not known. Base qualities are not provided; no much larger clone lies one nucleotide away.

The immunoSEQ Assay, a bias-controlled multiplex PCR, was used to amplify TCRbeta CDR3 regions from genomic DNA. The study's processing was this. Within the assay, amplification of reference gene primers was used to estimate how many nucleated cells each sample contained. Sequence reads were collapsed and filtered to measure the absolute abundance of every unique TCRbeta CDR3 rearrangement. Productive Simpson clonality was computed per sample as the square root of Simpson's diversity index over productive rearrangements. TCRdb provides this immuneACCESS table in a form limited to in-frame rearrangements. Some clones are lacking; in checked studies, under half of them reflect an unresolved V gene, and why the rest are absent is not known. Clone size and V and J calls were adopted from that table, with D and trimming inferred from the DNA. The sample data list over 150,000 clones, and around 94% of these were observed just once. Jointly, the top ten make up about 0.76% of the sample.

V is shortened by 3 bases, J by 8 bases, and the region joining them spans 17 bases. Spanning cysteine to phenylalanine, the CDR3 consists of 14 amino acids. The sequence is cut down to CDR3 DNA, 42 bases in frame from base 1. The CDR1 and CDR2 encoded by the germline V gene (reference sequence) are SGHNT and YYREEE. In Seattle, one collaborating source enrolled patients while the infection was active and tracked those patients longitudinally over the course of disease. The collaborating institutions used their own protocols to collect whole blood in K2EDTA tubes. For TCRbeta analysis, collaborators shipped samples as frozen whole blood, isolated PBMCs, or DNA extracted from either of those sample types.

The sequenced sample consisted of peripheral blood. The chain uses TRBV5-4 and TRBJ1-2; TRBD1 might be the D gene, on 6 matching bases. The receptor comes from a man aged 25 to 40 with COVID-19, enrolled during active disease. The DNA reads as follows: TGTGCCAGCAGCTCAACAGGGAGCCGATGGGGCTACACCTTC. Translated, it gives CASSSTGSRWGYTF.